Listed here are 4 T cell receptor beta chains from one sample, sequenced in a study of blood T cell repertoires in COVID-19. Clones were sequenced by immunoSEQ multiplex PCR, and TCRdb holds only the in-frame ones, with some missing. Of about 54,000 clones in the sample, about 82% were seen once. The sequenced sample consisted of peripheral blood. The receptors were sampled from a human donor in a cohort sampled during active COVID-19.

The chain combines TRBV18 with TRBJ2-7; the match to TRBD2 covers 7 bases. With V trimmed by 0 bases and J by 4 bases, 6 bases remained unmatched. Germline V gene data show CDR1 as KGHSH and CDR2 as LQKENI. The CDR3 is made up of 15 amino acids. This chain's CDR3 is CASSPPSGKGYEQYF. The CDR3 nucleotides read TGTGCCAGCTCACCACCGAGCGGGAAAGGGTACGAGCAGTACTTC.

The V call is TRBV7-9, the J call TRBJ1-5; the match to TRBD1 covers 7 bases. Germline lookup yields CDR1 SEHNR and CDR2 FQNEAQ (reference sequence). The ends lost 3 bases at V and 5 bases at J; junction bases unmatched: 1. The CDR3 spans 13 residues. The DNA for the CDR3 is TGTGCCAGCAGCTTCAGGGGGGATCAGCCCCAGCATTTT. The encoded protein is CASSFRGDQPQHF.

This clone was recorded a few times. The chain is built from TRBV3-1 (or the pseudogene TRBV3-2) and TRBJ2-1; D might be TRBD2 (5 bases). CDR3 length: 15 amino acids. Germline V gene sequence: CDR1 LGHDT, CDR2 YNNKEL (reference sequence). V was cut by 2 bases and J by 0 bases, with 8 bases left in between. DNA for the CDR3: TGTGCCAGCAGCCAAAAGCGGACCTCCTACAATGAGCAGTTCTTC. This encodes CASSQKRTSYNEQFF.

V and J are TRBV5-6 and TRBJ2-7, with D unresolved. V shed 2 bases and J shed 3 bases, with 15 bases lying between them. Germline V CDR1 and CDR2: SGHDT, YYEEEE. The CDR3 loop spans 15 amino acids. DNA of the CDR3: TGTGCCAGCAGCTTTGACTCGCGCCGGCTCTACGAGCAGTACTTC. Translated, it gives CASSFDSRRLYEQYF.